This is a list of T cell receptor beta chains from one sample in a study of T-cell memory formation after mild COVID-19. TCRdb called the 5' RACE reads again in MiXCR, with one record for every CDR3 protein. In the table there are about 180,000 distinct CDR3 sequences, 16% of which are singletons. The sequenced material came from PBMCs or a T cell subset sorted from them (not recorded which). Receptors were obtained from an adult woman who had mild COVID-19 (a few samples of this study predate the infection). Cell type and time point are not known. Both conserved end residues are trimmed from each CDR3.

TRBJ1-1	TRBV7-2	ASSSTGFLVNTEAF
TRBJ1-1	TRBV5-1	ASSPGWVSEAF
TRBJ2-6	TRBV7-3	ASSLKVSGANVLT
TRBJ2-1	TRBV12-3/TRBV12-4	ASSSGLAVSYNEQF
TRBJ2-1	TRBV7-2	ASSATGISYNEQF
TRBJ2-7	TRBV6-5	ASSHHLQGGRNEQY
TRBJ2-1	TRBV3-1	ASSRGVIGTSLYEQF
TRBJ2-7	TRBV4-2	ASREVAGGPYEQY
TRBJ1-2	TRBV12-3/TRBV12-4	ASSLGGMLTFGYT
TRBJ2-3	TRBV20-1	SARVGGVDTQY
TRBJ2-1	TRBV5-1	ASSGESSYNEQF
TRBJ1-1	TRBV24-1	ATSGTGRSTEAF
TRBJ1-1	TRBV20-1	RGQGGPGEAF
TRBJ2-2	TRBV30	AWSGLGQGNTGELF
TRBJ2-1	TRBV24-1	ATSDLRASGYNEQF
TRBJ2-5	TRBV7-2	ASSLVNREQY
TRBJ1-1	TRBV7-2	ASSLTARGLTEAF
TRBJ1-2	TRBV29-1	SVDSPGGIVGYT
TRBJ2-1	TRBV7-6	ASSPDGLAGNEQF
TRBJ2-2	TRBV24-1	ATRYGELF
TRBJ2-7	TRBV7-2	ASSYSYSSYEQY
TRBJ2-2	TRBV6-2/TRBV6-3	ASTQGLWDSGELF
TRBJ1-1	TRBV6-5	ASRRQGINTEAF
TRBJ2-5	TRBV20-1	SARDLGDFQETQY
TRBJ2-2	TRBV20-1	SARDRGGLAGSGELF
TRBJ1-3	TRBV15	ATSPLRPSGNTIY
TRBJ2-7	TRBV7-9	ASSLALTYEQY
TRBJ2-1	TRBV7-2	ASSLDADNEQF
TRBJ1-2	TRBV7-9	GFGGYT
TRBJ2-3	TRBV24-1	ATRDSTDTQY
TRBJ2-1	TRBV10-3	AIRAGQGDNEQF
TRBJ2-1	TRBV10-3	AISGTGQGFEQF
TRBJ2-1	TRBV12-3/TRBV12-4	ASVASGGSYNEQF
TRBJ2-1	TRBV10-2	ASKSSGGVEQF
TRBJ2-3	TRBV5-1	ASSLAELAGVDTQY
TRBJ2-7	TRBV2	ASSALTGNEQY
TRBJ2-4	TRBV20-1	SAREPQGGKNIQY